This T cell receptor (beta chain) was identified in a study of cytotoxic CD8 clonotypes in ibrutinib-treated CLL. General study points: Rare overall, public clonotypes shrank or held steady under therapy.

With 1 base removed from V and 8 bases from J, the gap between germline ends came to 14 bases. This CDR3 is 15 amino acids long. The germline V gene encodes CDR1 LGHNA and CDR2 YSLEER. Some clones are missing from TCRdb's copy, which holds only in-frame ones; the method was immunoSEQ multiplex PCR. The data contain about 140,000 clones, around 76% of them seen just once; the ten biggest clones take up around 4.9%. In this sample, this clone turned up once. Its antigen remains unidentified. The sequenced sample was PBMCs, obtained after 24 months of ibrutinib treatment. This sequence originates from a human donor with chronic lymphocytic leukemia. The chain employs TRBV4-3 and TRBJ2-2; no clear D. The CDR3 region is CASSQGRAAGGELFF. The CDR3 region has the DNA TGCGCCAGCAGCCAAGGCCGGGCTGCCGGGGGGGAGCTGTTTTTT.